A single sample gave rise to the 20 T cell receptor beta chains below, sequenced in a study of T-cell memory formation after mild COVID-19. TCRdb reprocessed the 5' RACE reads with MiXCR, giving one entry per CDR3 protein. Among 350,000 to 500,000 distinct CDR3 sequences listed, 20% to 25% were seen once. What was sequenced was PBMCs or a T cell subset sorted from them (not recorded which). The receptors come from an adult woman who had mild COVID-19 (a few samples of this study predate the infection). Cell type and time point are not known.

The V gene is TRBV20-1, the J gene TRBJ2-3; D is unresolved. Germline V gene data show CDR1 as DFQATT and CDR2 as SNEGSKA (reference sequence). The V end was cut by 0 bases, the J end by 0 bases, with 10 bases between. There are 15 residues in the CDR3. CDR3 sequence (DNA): TGCAGTGCTAGAGACGAACGCCTAAGCACAGATACGCAGTATTTT. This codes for CSARDERLSTDTQYF.

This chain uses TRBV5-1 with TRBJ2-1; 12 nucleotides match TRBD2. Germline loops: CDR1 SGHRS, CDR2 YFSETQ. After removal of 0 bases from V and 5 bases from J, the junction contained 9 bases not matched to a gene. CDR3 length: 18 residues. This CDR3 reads CASSLGGTSGSRHNEQFF. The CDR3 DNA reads TGCGCCAGCAGCTTGGGAGGGACTAGCGGGTCGAGGCACAATGAGCAGTTCTTC.

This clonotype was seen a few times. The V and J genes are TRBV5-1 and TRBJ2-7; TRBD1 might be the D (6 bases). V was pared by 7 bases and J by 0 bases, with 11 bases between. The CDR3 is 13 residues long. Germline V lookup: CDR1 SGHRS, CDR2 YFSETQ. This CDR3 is CASYRDISYEQYF. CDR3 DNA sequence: TGCGCCAGCTACCGGGACATCTCCTACGAGCAGTACTTC.

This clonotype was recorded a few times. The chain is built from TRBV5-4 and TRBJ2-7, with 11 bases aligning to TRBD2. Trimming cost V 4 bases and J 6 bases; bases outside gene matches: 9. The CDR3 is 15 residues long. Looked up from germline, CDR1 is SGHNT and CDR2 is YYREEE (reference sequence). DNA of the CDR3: TGTGCCAGCAGCCAGGGACTAGCGGTTTCGCGCGAGCAGTACTTC. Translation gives CASSQGLAVSREQYF.

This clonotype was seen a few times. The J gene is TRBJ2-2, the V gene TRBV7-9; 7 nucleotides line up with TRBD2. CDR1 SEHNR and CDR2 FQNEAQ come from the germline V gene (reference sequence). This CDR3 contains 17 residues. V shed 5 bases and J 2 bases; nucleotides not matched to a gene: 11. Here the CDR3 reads CASSPGSLAVNTGELFF. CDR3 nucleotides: TGTGCCAGCAGCCCAGGGAGCCTAGCGGTAAACACCGGGGAGCTGTTTTTT.

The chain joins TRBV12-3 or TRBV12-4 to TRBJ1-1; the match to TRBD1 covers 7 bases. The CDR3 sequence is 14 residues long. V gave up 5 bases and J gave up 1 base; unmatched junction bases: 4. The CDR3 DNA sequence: TGTGCCAGCAGTCCGACAGGGAGGAACACTGAAGCTTTCTTT. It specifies CASSPTGRNTEAFF.

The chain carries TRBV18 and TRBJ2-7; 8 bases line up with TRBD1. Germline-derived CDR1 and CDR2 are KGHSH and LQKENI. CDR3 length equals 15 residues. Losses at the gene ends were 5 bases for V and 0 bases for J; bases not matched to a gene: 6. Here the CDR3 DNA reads TGTGCCAGCTCAGCCGACAGGGGTCACTCCTACGAGCAGTACTTC. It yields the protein CASSADRGHSYEQYF.

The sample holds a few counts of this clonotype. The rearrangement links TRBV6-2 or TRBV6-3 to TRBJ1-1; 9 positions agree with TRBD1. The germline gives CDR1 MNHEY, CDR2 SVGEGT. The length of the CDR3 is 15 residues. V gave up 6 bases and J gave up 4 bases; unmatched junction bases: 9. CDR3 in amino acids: CASSQARTGATEAFF. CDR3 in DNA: TGTGCCAGCAGCCAAGCCCGGACAGGGGCCACTGAAGCTTTCTTT.

CDR3 in amino acids: CASSYGGNNEQFF. The DNA of the CDR3 is TGTGCCAGCAGTTACGGGGGGAACAATGAGCAGTTCTTC. This rearrangement joins TRBV6-2 or TRBV6-3 to TRBJ2-1; D is perhaps TRBD2 (6 bases). Germline lookup yields CDR1 MNHEY and CDR2 SVGEGT. The V gene lost 2 bases and the J gene lost 5 bases, with 7 bases spanning the gap. There are 13 residues in the CDR3.

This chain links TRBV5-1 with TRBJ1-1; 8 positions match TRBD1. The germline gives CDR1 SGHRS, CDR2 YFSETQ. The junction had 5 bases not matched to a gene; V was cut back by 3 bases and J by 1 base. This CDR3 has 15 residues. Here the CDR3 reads CASSSQGASNTEAFF. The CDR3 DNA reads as TGCGCCAGCAGCTCGCAGGGGGCTTCGAACACTGAAGCTTTCTTT.

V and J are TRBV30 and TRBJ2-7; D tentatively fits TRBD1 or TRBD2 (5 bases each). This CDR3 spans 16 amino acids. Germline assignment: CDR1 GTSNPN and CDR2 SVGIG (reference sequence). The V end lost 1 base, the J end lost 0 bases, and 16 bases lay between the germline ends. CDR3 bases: TGTGCCTGGAGTGATGTTGGGGGTACGAACTCCTACGAGCAGTACTTC. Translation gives CAWSDVGGTNSYEQYF.

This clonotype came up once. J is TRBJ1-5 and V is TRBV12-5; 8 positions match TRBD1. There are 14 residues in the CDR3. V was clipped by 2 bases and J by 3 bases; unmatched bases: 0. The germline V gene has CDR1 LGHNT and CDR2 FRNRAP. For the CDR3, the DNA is TGTGCTAGTGGTTTGCAGGGGGCCAATCAGCCCCAGCATTTT. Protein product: CASGLQGANQPQHF.

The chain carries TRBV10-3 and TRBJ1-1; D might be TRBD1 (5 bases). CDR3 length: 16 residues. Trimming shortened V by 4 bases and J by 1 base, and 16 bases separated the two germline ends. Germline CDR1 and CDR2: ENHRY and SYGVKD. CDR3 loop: CAISGDRGGPNTEAFF. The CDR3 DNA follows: TGTGCCATCAGTGGGGACCGAGGAGGGCCGAACACTGAAGCTTTCTTT.

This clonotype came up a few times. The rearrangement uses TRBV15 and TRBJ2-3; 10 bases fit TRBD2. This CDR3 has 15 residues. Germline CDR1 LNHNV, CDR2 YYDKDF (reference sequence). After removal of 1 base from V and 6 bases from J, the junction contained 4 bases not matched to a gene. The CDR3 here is CATSRASGGMDTQYF. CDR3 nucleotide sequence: TGTGCCACCAGCAGAGCTAGCGGGGGAATGGATACGCAGTATTTT.

CDR3 amino acids: CASSYGGISTDTQYF. CDR3 DNA: TGTGCCAGCAGTTATGGCGGGATAAGCACAGATACGCAGTATTTT. The genes are TRBV6-6 and TRBJ2-3; D is perhaps TRBD2 (6 bases). CDR1 is MNHNY, CDR2 SVGAGI, per germline (reference sequence). Trimming removed 3 bases at V and 0 bases at J, with 10 bases between. The CDR3 has 15 amino acids.

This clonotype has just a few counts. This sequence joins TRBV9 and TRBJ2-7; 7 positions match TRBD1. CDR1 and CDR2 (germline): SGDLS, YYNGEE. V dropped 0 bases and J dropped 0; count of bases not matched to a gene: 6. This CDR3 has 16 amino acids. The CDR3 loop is CASSVGQGFDSYEQYF. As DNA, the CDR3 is TGTGCCAGCAGCGTAGGACAGGGTTTCGACTCCTACGAGCAGTACTTC.

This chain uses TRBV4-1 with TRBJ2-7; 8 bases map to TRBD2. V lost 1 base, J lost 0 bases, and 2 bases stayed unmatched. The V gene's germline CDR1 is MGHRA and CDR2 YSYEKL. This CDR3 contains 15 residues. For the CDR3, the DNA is TGCGCCAGCAGCCAAGTAGCGGGGTACTCCTACGAGCAGTACTTC. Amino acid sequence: CASSQVAGYSYEQYF.

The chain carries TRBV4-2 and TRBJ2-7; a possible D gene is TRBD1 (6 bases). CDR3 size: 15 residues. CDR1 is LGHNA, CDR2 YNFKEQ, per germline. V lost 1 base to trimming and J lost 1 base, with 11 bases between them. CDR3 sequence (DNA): TGTGCCAGCAGCCAAGGAGACGGACAGTCCTACGAGCAGTACTTC. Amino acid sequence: CASSQGDGQSYEQYF.

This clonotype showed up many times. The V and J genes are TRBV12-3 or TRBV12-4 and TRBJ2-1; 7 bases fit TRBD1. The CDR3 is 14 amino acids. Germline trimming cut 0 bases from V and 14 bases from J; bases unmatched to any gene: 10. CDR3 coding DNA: TGTGCCAGCAGTTTAGCGTCTGCTGGGACAGAGGAGTTCTTC. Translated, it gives CASSLASAGTEEFF.

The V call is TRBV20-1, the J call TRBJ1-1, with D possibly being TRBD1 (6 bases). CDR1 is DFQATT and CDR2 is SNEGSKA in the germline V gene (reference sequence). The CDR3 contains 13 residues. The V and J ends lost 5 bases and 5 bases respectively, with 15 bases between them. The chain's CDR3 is CSAGQPGGTEAFF. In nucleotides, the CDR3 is TGCAGTGCTGGACAGCCCGGTGGGACTGAAGCTTTCTTT.